A single sample is the source of the 30 T cell receptor beta chains below, sequenced in a study of OX40 agonist ivuxolimab in advanced cancers. Data came from immunoSEQ multiplex PCR; TCRdb stores just in-frame clones and leaves some out. The repertoire holds about 99,000 clones, with 94% as singletons. The specimen comprised CD4+ or CD8+ T cells sorted from blood, sampled in a trial of the OX40 agonist ivuxolimab. The receptors stem from an adult with an advanced solid tumor such as melanoma, head and neck, liver or kidney cancer.

The chain couples TRBV19 to TRBJ1-1; D might be TRBD1 (6 bases). V lost 7 bases and J lost 4, with 13 bases in between. This CDR3 spans 13 amino acids. The germline V gene has CDR1 LNHDA and CDR2 SQIVND (reference sequence). The chain's CDR3 is CASMGARATEAFF. In nucleotides, the CDR3 is TGTGCCAGTATGGGGGCGCGGGCCACTGAAGCTTTCTTT. The full variable domain, with the rest looked up from reference TRBV19 and TRBJ1-1, is DGGITQSPKYLFRKEGQNVTLSCEQNLNHDAMYWYRQDPGQGLRLIYYSQIVNDFQKGDIAEGYSVSREKKESFPLTVTSAQKNPTAFYLCASMGARATEAFFGQGTRLTVV.

The sample holds one count of this clone. This chain joins TRBV5-1 and TRBJ2-7; D is unclear. This CDR3 region has 15 residues. Per germline, CDR1 SGHRS and CDR2 YFSETQ. Deletions cut 4 bases from V and 5 bases from J, with 19 bases between. The CDR3 bases are TGCGCCAGCAGCCATGACGGTTACCCATTGGACGAGCAGTACTTC. This translates into CASSHDGYPLDEQYF.

The V gene is TRBV5-1, the J gene TRBJ2-1; possibly TRBD2 for D (7 bases). This CDR3 has 17 amino acids. Trimming took 4 bases from V and 0 from J, leaving 17 bases between them. Germline CDR1 and CDR2: SGHRS and YFSETQ. DNA for the CDR3: TGCGCCAGCAGCCGACCCGGGGGGCTGAGCTCCTACAATGAGCAGTTCTTC. It is translated as CASSRPGGLSSYNEQFF.

The V and J genes are TRBV4-1 and TRBJ1-2; D possibly corresponds to TRBD1 (5 bases). The CDR3 has 16 residues. Looked up from germline, CDR1 is MGHRA and CDR2 is YSYEKL. Trimming stripped 0 bases from V and 7 bases from J, with 18 bases between. The CDR3 region is CASSQDWAQGRGGYTF. In nucleotides, the CDR3 is TGCGCCAGCAGCCAAGATTGGGCGCAGGGAAGAGGTGGCTACACCTTC.

This clone was seen a single time. The rearrangement joins TRBV5-1 to TRBJ1-6; D unclear. CDR1 is SGHRS, CDR2 YFSETQ, per germline. The CDR3 extends over 16 amino acids. Trimming cost V 0 bases and J 0 bases, with 7 bases left between them. The DNA of the CDR3 is TGCGCCAGCAGCTTGGACGGAGACTCCTATAATTCACCCCTCCACTTT. Amino acids: CASSLDGDSYNSPLHF.

The V and J genes are TRBV30 and TRBJ1-5; 7 bases match TRBD1. J was trimmed by 4 bases and V by 3 bases; bases with no gene match: 6. Germline CDR1 GTSNPN, CDR2 SVGIG (reference sequence). This CDR3 region has 14 residues. CDR3 DNA: TGTGCCTGGAGCGCCGGCAGGGGGAATCAGCCCCAGCATTTT. Translated: CAWSAGRGNQPQHF.

The gene calls are TRBV6-6 and TRBJ1-5; D not certain. In germline, CDR1 is MNHNY, CDR2 SVGAGI (reference sequence). The V gene lost 0 bases and the J gene lost 2 bases, with 5 bases spanning the gap. This CDR3 contains 14 residues. CDR3 DNA sequence: TGTGCCAGCAGTTACTCGGGAGGCAATCAGCCCCAGCATTTT. Amino acid sequence: CASSYSGGNQPQHF.

The rearrangement joins TRBV9 to TRBJ2-1; 13 bases map to TRBD2. V shed 0 bases and J 3 bases; nucleotides not matched to a gene: 15. CDR3 length: 21 residues. Germline V CDR1 and CDR2: SGDLS, YYNGEE. DNA for the CDR3: TGTGCCAGCAGCGTAGAAGAGGGGGGACTAGCGGGATCTCGCGTCTACAATGAGCAGTTCTTC. This gives the protein CASSVEEGGLAGSRVYNEQFF.

V and J are TRBV11-2 and TRBJ1-1; D gene ambiguous. Germline V gene lookup returns CDR1 SGHAT and CDR2 FQNNGV. This CDR3 contains 13 residues. The V end lost 6 bases, the J end lost 0 bases, and 8 bases lay between the germline ends. CDR3 sequence reads: CASRTNMNTEAFF. CDR3 coding DNA: TGTGCCAGCAGAACCAATATGAACACTGAAGCTTTCTTT.

The chain employs TRBV7-8 and TRBJ2-7, with D maybe TRBD1 (5 bases). Germline V gives CDR1 SGHVS, CDR2 FQNEAQ. V was clipped by 0 bases and J by 6 bases, with 15 bases between them. This CDR3 comprises 15 residues. CDR3 region: CASSLAQGRQGEQYF. The CDR3 DNA reads TGTGCCAGCAGCTTAGCGCAGGGTAGGCAGGGCGAGCAGTACTTC.

The chain uses TRBV7-2 and TRBJ1-4; 10 nucleotides line up with TRBD1. The germline CDR1 and CDR2 sequences are SGHTA and FQGNSA. This CDR3 comprises 16 residues. V lost 5 bases, J lost 10 bases, and 13 bases stayed unmatched. CDR3 in DNA: TGTGCCAGCAGCCGACGGAGTGGGACAGGGGAAGGAAAACTGTTTTTT. Translation gives CASSRRSGTGEGKLFF.

The chain employs TRBV19 and TRBJ1-2; TRBD1 matches 8 bases. V lost 7 bases to trimming and J lost 8 bases; unmatched junction nucleotides: 9. The CDR3 is 13 residues long. Germline V gene sequence: CDR1 LNHDA, CDR2 SQIVND (reference sequence). The CDR3 sequence: CASMIQGATGYTF. CDR3 DNA: TGTGCCAGTATGATTCAGGGGGCGACCGGCTACACCTTC.

J is TRBJ2-5 and V is TRBV19; 9 nucleotides match TRBD2. Looked up from germline, CDR1 is LNHDA and CDR2 is SQIVND (reference sequence). This CDR3 has 16 amino acids. The ends lost 5 bases at V and 2 bases at J; junction bases unmatched: 9. The CDR3 spells CASSDPPTSGQETQYF. In nucleotides, the CDR3 is TGTGCCAGTAGTGACCCCCCGACTAGCGGACAAGAGACCCAGTACTTC.

V usage is TRBV5-1 and J usage is TRBJ2-3, with TRBD2 identical over 8 bases. Germline V CDR1 and CDR2: SGHRS, YFSETQ. J was trimmed by 4 bases and V by 3 bases; bases with no gene match: 10. This CDR3 spans 16 amino acids. The CDR3 sequence is CASSSLTSGLADTQYF. In DNA, the CDR3 is TGCGCCAGCAGCTCGCTAACTAGCGGACTGGCAGATACGCAGTATTTT.

V usage is TRBV18 and J usage is TRBJ2-5, with D perhaps TRBD2 (6 bases). The J call may be in error: the DNA end matches TRBJ2-7 better. The CDR3 length is 19 residues. Germline CDR1 KGHSH, CDR2 LQKENI. CDR3: CASSFPRGDRGSSKYEQYF. CDR3 sequence (DNA): TGTGCCAGCTCATTCCCCCGGGGAGATCGGGGGAGTTCGAAATACGAGCAGTACTTC.

The rearrangement uses TRBV27 and TRBJ2-7; 8 nucleotides align to TRBD2. CDR1 is MNHEY and CDR2 is SMNVEV in the germline V gene (reference sequence). The CDR3 sequence is 15 residues long. V was clipped by 5 bases and J by 4 bases; unmatched bases: 10. CDR3 bases: TGTGCCAGCAGTACCCGTAGCGGGGCGATGTACGAGCAGTACTTC. Translation gives CASSTRSGAMYEQYF.

V is TRBV5-1 and J is TRBJ2-1; a weak D match, TRBD2 (5 bases). Germline V CDR1 and CDR2: SGHRS, YFSETQ. CDR3 length: 12 amino acids. V was pared by 3 bases and J by 5 bases, with 6 bases between. In nucleotides, the CDR3 is TGCGCCAGCAGCTGGGAGAACAATGAGCAGTTCTTC. Amino acid sequence: CASSWENNEQFF.

V and J are TRBV28 and TRBJ2-5, with D unresolved. The CDR3 is made up of 13 amino acids. Germline V gene sequence: CDR1 MDHEN, CDR2 SYDVKM. V was trimmed by 2 bases and J by 9 bases, leaving 13 bases between them. Here the CDR3 DNA reads TGTGCCAGCAGTTTAGGATCCCGCGGAGCCCAGTACTTC. Its translation: CASSLGSRGAQYF.

This sequence joins TRBV6-5 and TRBJ1-1; 9 bases line up with TRBD1. With V trimmed by 6 bases and J by 5 bases, 4 bases remained unmatched. The CDR3 loop spans 13 amino acids. CDR1 and CDR2 (germline): MNHEY, SVGAGI. Here the CDR3 DNA reads TGTGCCAGCAGCGGGACAGGGAGAACTGAAGCTTTCTTT. It encodes CASSGTGRTEAFF.

The chain carries TRBV27 and TRBJ1-1, with a tentative D call TRBD1 (6 bases). The V end was cut by 8 bases, the J end by 1 base, with 14 bases between. This CDR3 contains 14 residues. CDR1 MNHEY and CDR2 SMNVEV come from the germline V gene (reference sequence). The CDR3 sequence: CASGRRGANTEAFF. The CDR3 bases are TGTGCCAGCGGTAGGCGGGGGGCGAACACTGAAGCTTTCTTT.

J is TRBJ2-3 and V is TRBV4-1; 9 nucleotides align to TRBD2. The CDR3 spans 17 residues. The germline V gene has CDR1 MGHRA and CDR2 YSYEKL. V shed 0 bases, J shed 0 bases, and the junction held 4 bases outside the gene matches. CDR3 region: CASSQEQTSGSTDTQYF. The CDR3 DNA reads TGCGCCAGCAGCCAAGAGCAGACTAGCGGAAGCACAGATACGCAGTATTTT.

The chain combines TRBV7-3 with TRBJ1-4, with D uncertain. From germline, CDR1 is SGHTA and CDR2 FQGTGA. The CDR3 runs 15 residues. Deletions cut 5 bases from V and 6 bases from J, with 16 bases between. CDR3 residues: CASSPGWAQDEKLFF. CDR3 DNA: TGTGCCAGCAGCCCAGGTTGGGCGCAGGATGAAAAACTGTTTTTT.

V is TRBV5-4 and J is TRBJ2-1; 8 bases line up with TRBD2. V lost 3 bases to trimming and J lost 4 bases; unmatched junction nucleotides: 6. Germline CDR1 SGHNT, CDR2 YYREEE (reference sequence). CDR3 length: 15 amino acids. The DNA of the CDR3 is TGTGCCAGCAGCTCCGGCCTAGCGGGTTACAATGAGCAGTTCTTC. Protein product: CASSSGLAGYNEQFF.

The chain combines TRBV6-5 with TRBJ1-1; D is uncertain. The germline V and J ends were trimmed by 2 bases and 2 bases, with 6 bases remaining between them. This CDR3 is built from 13 residues. The germline gives CDR1 MNHEY, CDR2 SVGAGI. The CDR3 sequence: CASSYRPNTEAFF. The CDR3 nucleotides are TGTGCCAGCAGTTACCGACCTAACACTGAAGCTTTCTTT.

The DNA of the CDR3 is TGTGCTAGTGGTTTAGCTGGAAACACCATATATTTT. Protein sequence: CASGLAGNTIYF. The V and J genes are TRBV12-5 and TRBJ1-3; no firm D call. The V gene lost 3 bases and the J gene lost 2 bases, with 2 bases spanning the gap. Germline values: CDR1 LGHNT, CDR2 FRNRAP. The CDR3 consists of 12 residues.

This clone was counted once. The rearrangement joins TRBV5-6 to TRBJ1-2; 7 bases align to TRBD1. Per germline, CDR1 SGHDT and CDR2 YYEEEE. This CDR3 contains 14 residues. Unmatched junction bases numbered 5, after V lost 2 bases and J lost 4 bases. The CDR3: CASSFDRDSYGYTF. The CDR3 DNA follows: TGTGCCAGCAGCTTTGACAGGGATAGCTATGGCTACACCTTC.

The chain carries TRBV27 and TRBJ2-5; either TRBD1 or TRBD2 may supply D (5 bases each). This CDR3 is built from 20 residues. Between the trimmed V and J ends, which lost 5 bases and 2 bases, there was a span of 30 bases. Germline loops: CDR1 MNHEY, CDR2 SMNVEV (reference sequence). CDR3 bases: TGTGCCAGCAGTCCTTACCGACCGGGGCGCCGCGTCCCGGAACAAGAGACCCAGTACTTC. Translated, it gives CASSPYRPGRRVPEQETQYF.

The chain is built from TRBV7-2 and TRBJ1-2, with D unresolved. CDR3 length equals 13 residues. V was pared by 1 base and J by 0 bases, with 3 bases between. The germline gives CDR1 SGHTA, CDR2 FQGNSA. CDR3: CASSLVANYGYTF. Written as DNA, the CDR3 is TGTGCCAGCAGCTTAGTGGCTAACTATGGCTACACCTTC.

The J gene is TRBJ2-5, the V gene TRBV11-2, with D unresolved. Germline V CDR1 and CDR2: SGHAT, FQNNGV. This CDR3 is 13 amino acids long. Trimming pared 2 bases from V and 3 bases from J, leaving 7 bases between. The CDR3 sequence is CASSLSAKETQYF. The CDR3 region has the DNA TGTGCCAGCAGCTTAAGCGCCAAAGAGACCCAGTACTTC.

V gene TRBV15 combines with J gene TRBJ2-1, with no clear D. The ends were cut back, 0 bases at V and 5 bases at J, with 8 bases in the middle. Germline V gene sequence: CDR1 LNHNV, CDR2 YYDKDF (reference sequence). There are 14 residues in the CDR3. The CDR3 here is CATSRDFPHNEQFF. In DNA, the CDR3 is TGTGCCACCAGCAGAGATTTTCCGCACAATGAGCAGTTCTTC.